This TCR beta chain came from a study of beta chain features in type 1 diabetes. Findings and caveats of the study: Unsettled here was the matter of whether HLA type influences TCRB rearrangement. Across all four CD4+ subsets, people with type 1 diabetes showed modestly shorter TCRB CDR3s. Since sequencing was performed on cDNA, cells with high TCR expression could be over-represented.

This clone has a handful of counts. As yet, its antigen is unknown. The V and J ends lost 0 bases and 0 bases respectively, with 12 bases between them. Germline CDR1 reads LGHNA; CDR2 reads YSLEER. The CDR3 loop spans 17 amino acids. Isolated RNA was reverse transcribed in full, so expressed TCRB transcripts were sequenced. The method was immunoSEQ multiplex PCR; TCRdb's version includes in-frame clones alone and lacks a portion of them. The repertoire consists of 630,000 or so clones, with around 15% occurring once and the leading ten covering approximately 0.043%. The source is a man aged 18 to 35 with type 1 diabetes. The V and J genes are TRBV4-3 and TRBJ1-3; a weak D match, TRBD1 (5 bases). Sequencing input: naive CD4+ T cells from blood. DNA for the CDR3: TGCGCCAGCAGCCAAGAGGGACCCCGGTTCTCTGGAAACACCATATATTTT. This encodes CASSQEGPRFSGNTIYF.